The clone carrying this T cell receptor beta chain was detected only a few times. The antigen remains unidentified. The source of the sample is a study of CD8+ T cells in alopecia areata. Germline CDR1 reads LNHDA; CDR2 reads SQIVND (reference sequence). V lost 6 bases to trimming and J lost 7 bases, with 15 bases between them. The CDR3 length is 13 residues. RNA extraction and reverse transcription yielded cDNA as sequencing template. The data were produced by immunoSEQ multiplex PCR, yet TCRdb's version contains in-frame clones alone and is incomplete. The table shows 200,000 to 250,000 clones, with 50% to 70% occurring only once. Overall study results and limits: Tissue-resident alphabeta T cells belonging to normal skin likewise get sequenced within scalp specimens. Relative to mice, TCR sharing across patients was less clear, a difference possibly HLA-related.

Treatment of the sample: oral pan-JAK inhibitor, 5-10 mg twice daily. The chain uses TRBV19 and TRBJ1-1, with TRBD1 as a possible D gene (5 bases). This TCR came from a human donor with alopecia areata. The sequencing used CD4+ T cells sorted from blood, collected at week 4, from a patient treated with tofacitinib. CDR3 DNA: TGTGCCAGTAGCATCCTCGGGGGGATTGAAGCTTTCTTT. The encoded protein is CASSILGGIEAFF. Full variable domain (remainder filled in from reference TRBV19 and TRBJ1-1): DGGITQSPKYLFRKEGQNVTLSCEQNLNHDAMYWYRQDPGQGLRLIYYSQIVNDFQKGDIAEGYSVSREKKESFPLTVTSAQKNPTAFYLCASSILGGIEAFFGQGTRLTVV.